These 6 T cell receptor beta chains were sequenced from one sample in a study of shared clonotypes between healthy human individuals (dated by TCRdb to 2018 to 2021). CD8 naive samples consisted of CD45RO-negative cells that were positively selected for CCR7, yielding a CD45RA+CCR7+ population without TemRA cells. To prepare the library, the immunoSEQ multiplex PCR assay was applied. This immuneACCESS table, as held by TCRdb, lists in-frame sequences with V and J called but not all clones. Of the missing ones, under half trace to an unresolved V gene in checked studies; the others have no known cause. In this sample the table shows hundreds of thousands of clones, just over 90% of which occur a single time. The ten largest clones add up to approximately 24% of the sample. The sample consisted of naive CD8+ T cells sorted from blood. Read against the paper, the sample's cell subset or site label means: CD45RA+CCR7+. The receptor set was obtained from a man aged 25-45 years in good health.

The chain couples TRBV19 to TRBJ2-7; 9 bases map to TRBD1. This CDR3 has 16 residues. Germline V gene sequence: CDR1 LNHDA, CDR2 SQIVND (reference sequence). After removal of 5 bases from V and 3 bases from J, the junction contained 11 bases not matched to a gene. In DNA, the CDR3 is TGTGCCAGTAGTGTGCAACCGGGACAGGGATACTACGAGCAGTACTTC. Protein sequence: CASSVQPGQGYYEQYF.

The chain couples TRBV5-8 to TRBJ2-7, with 7 bases that match TRBD2. The ends lost 5 bases at V and 6 bases at J; junction bases unmatched: 8. Germline V gene data show CDR1 as SGHTS and CDR2 as YDEGEE. The CDR3 length is 13 residues. In nucleotides, the CDR3 is TGTGCCAGCAGTCCCAGACTAGCAGGCGAGCAGTACTTC. Protein product: CASSPRLAGEQYF.

The chain recombines TRBV27 with TRBJ2-7, with 9 positions matching TRBD1. Per germline, CDR1 MNHEY and CDR2 SMNVEV (reference sequence). V lost 8 bases, J lost 6 bases, and 8 bases stayed unmatched. The CDR3 spans 13 residues. The CDR3 DNA is TGTGCCAGCTTCGGACAGGGGTCGGTCGAGCAGTACTTC. As protein: CASFGQGSVEQYF.

V is TRBV9 and J is TRBJ2-1; 10 bases fit TRBD2. The V segment lost 0 bases and the J segment 6 bases; nucleotides outside the gene matches: 9. The CDR3 is made up of 17 amino acids. The germline gives CDR1 SGDLS, CDR2 YYNGEE. The CDR3 DNA is TGTGCCAGCAGCGTAGCGTTTCGAGCGGGAGGGGTCAATGAGCAGTTCTTC. This sequence encodes CASSVAFRAGGVNEQFF.

The rearrangement joins TRBV13 to TRBJ2-2, with no clear D. The V gene lost 6 bases and the J gene lost 0 bases, with 11 bases spanning the gap. The CDR3 loop spans 15 amino acids. Germline CDR1 PRHDT, CDR2 FYEKMQ (reference sequence). DNA of the CDR3: TGTGCCAGCAGTTTGGTTCCGTCGAACACCGGGGAGCTGTTTTTT. This encodes CASSLVPSNTGELFF.

This clone was seen only once. At one boundary the junction diverges from the germline segment, which might be a read error. The rearrangement links TRBV7-6 to TRBJ2-1; D is possibly TRBD2 (6 bases). The CDR3 length is 15 residues. Germline CDR1 SGHVS, CDR2 FNYEAQ. The CDR3 loop reads CASSIAEPTYNEQFF. CDR3 sequence (DNA): TGTGCCAGCAGCATAGCGGAGCCGACCTACAATGAGCAGTTCTTC.